The clone carrying this T cell receptor beta chain occurred many times. As yet, its antigen is unknown. The sample originates from a study of T cells in Graves' hyperthyroidism and ophthalmopathy. Regarding the study as a whole: With a median lead of roughly 6.8 months before onset, the model predicted ophthalmopathy. The authors' 13 V-J model separated ophthalmopathy from stable hyperthyroidism.

Deletions cut 5 bases from V and 0 bases from J, with 13 bases between. CDR3 length: 15 amino acids. CDR1 MNHNY and CDR2 SVGAGI come from the germline V gene (reference sequence). The investigators amplified TCR beta CDR3 regions from RNA transcripts. HTBI primers were the set used in a first-round RT-PCR of the TCR CDR3. TCRdb analysed the multiplex PCR reads with MiXCR anew, one entry per CDR3 protein. The repertoire has under 400,000 distinct CDR3 sequences, 15% to 20% of them found once; the top ten carry 15%. The gene calls are TRBV6-6 and TRBJ1-1, with D perhaps TRBD1 (6 bases). The receptor's source is a woman aged 40-49 years with Graves' ophthalmopathy. Sample: blood. CDR3 sequence reads: CASSQTGAMNTEAFF. For the CDR3, the DNA is TGTGCCAGCAGTCAGACAGGAGCTATGAACACTGAAGCTTTCTTT.